Listed here are 28 T cell receptor beta chains from one sample, sequenced in a study of blood T cell repertoires in COVID-19 (TCRdb year 2020). Library construction relied on the immunoSEQ multiplex PCR assay. TCRdb mirrors the immuneACCESS table, restricted to in-frame sequences. Some clones are absent from its copies; in checked studies, under half trace to an unresolved V gene, and the reason for the others is unknown. The sample has under 300,000 clones on record, more than 75% of them singletons. Around 2% of the sample lies in the top ten. The sequenced sample was PBMCs or T cells enriched from blood (not recorded which). The receptors shown here come from a woman aged 55-70 years in a cohort exposed to, infected with or recovered from COVID-19 (not recorded which).

The chain links TRBV18 to TRBJ1-4; a possible D gene is TRBD1 (6 bases). Trimming removed 2 bases from V and 13 bases from J, with 14 bases in between. The V gene's germline CDR1 is KGHSH and CDR2 LQKENI. The CDR3 runs 13 residues. This chain's CDR3 is CASSPSYRDTLFF. The CDR3, as DNA: TGTGCCAGCTCACCATCCTACAGGGACACACTGTTTTTT.

The rearrangement uses TRBV6-5 and TRBJ2-2; D is unresolved. V was cut by 7 bases and J by 0 bases, with 9 bases left in between. CDR3 length equals 14 residues. CDR1 is MNHEY, CDR2 SVGAGI, per germline. DNA for the CDR3: TGTGCCAGCAAGACAAGAGCGAACACCGGGGAGCTGTTTTTT. Its protein product is CASKTRANTGELFF.

The chain uses TRBV4-1 and TRBJ1-2; 7 bases agree with TRBD1. There are 16 residues in the CDR3. The J segment lost 6 bases and the V segment lost 0 bases, leaving 10 bases of the junction unmatched. The germline gives CDR1 MGHRA, CDR2 YSYEKL. Here the CDR3 reads CASSQDHHEGGDGYTF. The CDR3 bases are TGCGCCAGCAGCCAAGATCATCACGAAGGGGGCGATGGCTACACCTTC.

The chain is built from TRBV4-1 and TRBJ1-2; possible D gene TRBD1, 5 bases. From germline, CDR1 is MGHRA and CDR2 YSYEKL. V was pared by 0 bases and J by 3 bases, with 8 bases between. CDR3 size: 14 residues. The CDR3 DNA reads as TGCGCCAGCAGCCAAGATCCGGGGGACTATGGCTACACCTTC. It codes for CASSQDPGDYGYTF.

The chain has TRBV6-5 and TRBJ1-3; 7 nucleotides agree with TRBD1. The CDR3 has 14 amino acids. The junction had 3 bases not matched to a gene; V was cut back by 4 bases and J by 3 bases. The germline V gene has CDR1 MNHEY and CDR2 SVGAGI. CDR3 amino acids: CASSFYRGGNTIYF. The CDR3 DNA is TGTGCCAGCAGTTTTTACAGGGGTGGAAACACCATATATTTT.

The genes are TRBV30 and TRBJ1-1, with D possibly TRBD1 on 6 matching bases. The germline V gene encodes CDR1 GTSNPN and CDR2 SVGIG (reference sequence). Trimming removed 4 bases at V and 5 bases at J, with 8 bases between. This CDR3 has 11 amino acids. The CDR3 loop reads CAWIQGTEAFF. CDR3 nucleotide sequence: TGTGCCTGGATACAGGGTACTGAAGCTTTCTTT. The entire variable domain, with the rest obtained from reference TRBV30 and TRBJ1-1, is as follows: SQTIHQWPATLVQPVGSPLSLECTVEGTSNPNLYWYRQAAGRGLQLLFYSVGIGQISSEVPQNLSASRPQDRQFILSSKKLLLSDSGFYLCAWIQGTEAFFGQGTRLTVV.

The chain joins TRBV2 to TRBJ2-1; tentative D call: TRBD1 (6 bases). The CDR3 runs 15 residues. V lost 5 bases to trimming and J lost 2 bases, with 13 bases between them. Germline V lookup: CDR1 SNHLY, CDR2 FYNNEI. The CDR3 sequence is CASSRGQSAYNEQFF. The CDR3 nucleotides are TGTGCCAGCAGTCGCGGACAGAGCGCCTACAATGAGCAGTTCTTC.

CDR3 nucleotide sequence: TGTGCCAGCAGCCATGGGGGCAGAAACTCTGGAAACACCATATATTTT. Translating it yields CASSHGGRNSGNTIYF. This chain joins TRBV5-4 and TRBJ1-3; a weak D match, TRBD1 (6 bases). The CDR3 contains 16 residues. V lost 4 bases to trimming and J lost 0 bases, with 14 bases between them. The germline V gene encodes CDR1 SGHNT and CDR2 YYREEE (reference sequence).

The V and J genes are TRBV2 and TRBJ1-4; the match to TRBD1 covers 8 bases. Germline trimming cut 8 bases from V and 7 bases from J; bases unmatched to any gene: 6. Germline loops: CDR1 SNHLY, CDR2 FYNNEI. The CDR3 is made up of 13 amino acids. CDR3 amino acids: CASAQGASEKLFF. The CDR3 DNA follows: TGTGCCAGCGCGCAGGGGGCGAGTGAAAAACTGTTTTTT.

The V and J genes are TRBV28 and TRBJ1-3; D is undetermined. The CDR3 contains 17 residues. Per the germline V gene, CDR1 is MDHEN and CDR2 is SYDVKM. Between the trimmed V and J ends, which lost 7 bases and 0 bases, there was a span of 19 bases. The CDR3: CASTPGGVYRSGNTIYF. The CDR3, as DNA: TGTGCCAGCACCCCGGGCGGGGTTTACCGCTCTGGAAACACCATATATTTT.

V and J are TRBV25-1 and TRBJ2-1, with 8 bases that match TRBD2. The CDR3 is made up of 16 amino acids. V lost 3 bases, J lost 6 bases, and 10 bases stayed unmatched. Per the germline V gene, CDR1 is MGHDK and CDR2 is SYGVNS. CDR3 sequence (DNA): TGTGCCAGCAGTGATAGAGGGCTAGCGGGCTTCAATGAGCAGTTCTTC. Its translation: CASSDRGLAGFNEQFF. The full variable domain, its missing parts supplied by reference TRBV25-1 and TRBJ2-1, is EADIYQTPRYLVIGTGKKITLECSQTMGHDKMYWYQQDPGMELHLIHYSYGVNSTEKGDLSSESTVSRIRTEHFPLTLESARPSHTSQYLCASSDRGLAGFNEQFFGPGTRLTVL.

In regard to this clone: Other DNA sequences in the same sample also yield this CDR3. The chain combines TRBV5-1 with TRBJ2-1; D call uncertain. Trimming removed 0 bases from V and 3 bases from J, with 7 bases in between. This CDR3 is built from 14 residues. Germline V gene lookup returns CDR1 SGHRS and CDR2 YFSETQ. CDR3: CASSLDPVYNEQFF. Written as DNA, the CDR3 is TGCGCCAGCAGCTTGGATCCAGTCTACAATGAGCAGTTCTTC.

The chain is built from TRBV27 and TRBJ2-2; D ambiguous. Germline values: CDR1 MNHEY, CDR2 SMNVEV (reference sequence). There are 13 residues in the CDR3. V lost 5 bases to trimming and J lost 1 base, with 5 bases between them. CDR3 sequence: CASSEMNTGELFF. The CDR3 DNA reads TGTGCCAGCAGTGAGATGAACACCGGGGAGCTGTTTTTT.

A word on this clone: The identical CDR3 is also encoded by other nucleotide sequences in the sample. The DNA for the CDR3 is TGTGCCAGCAGCTTAACAGCGGGCACTGAAGCTTTCTTT. It encodes CASSLTAGTEAFF. The chain has TRBV7-3 and TRBJ1-1; D remains unclear. Trimming stripped 0 bases from V and 4 bases from J, with 6 bases between. CDR3 length: 13 residues. In germline, CDR1 is SGHTA, CDR2 FQGTGA.

The gene calls are TRBV3-1 (or the pseudogene TRBV3-2) and TRBJ1-4, with 9 bases that match TRBD1. V gave up 4 bases and J gave up 8 bases; unmatched junction bases: 8. Germline CDR1 reads LGHDT; CDR2 reads YNNKEL (reference sequence). The CDR3 has 15 amino acids. CDR3 residues: CASSRLTGGREKLFF. The DNA for the CDR3 is TGTGCCAGCAGCCGCCTGACAGGGGGGAGGGAAAAACTGTTTTTT.

The gene calls are TRBV5-1 and TRBJ2-2, with 10 bases lining up with TRBD2. The V segment lost 0 bases and the J segment 1 base; nucleotides outside the gene matches: 3. CDR1 and CDR2 (germline): SGHRS, YFSETQ. This CDR3 spans 17 amino acids. The CDR3 region has the DNA TGCGCCAGCAGCTTGGCGACTAGCGGGTTGAACACCGGGGAGCTGTTTTTT. Translated, it gives CASSLATSGLNTGELFF.

The genes are TRBV6-4 and TRBJ1-6; D possibly corresponds to TRBD1 (5 bases). Germline V gives CDR1 MRHNA, CDR2 SNTAGT. The CDR3 length is 14 residues. Between the trimmed V and J ends, which lost 4 bases and 7 bases, there was a span of 11 bases. The CDR3, as DNA: TGTGCCAGCAGTGTTAACAGGTCGAATTCACCCCTCCACTTT. Its translation: CASSVNRSNSPLHF.

This clone was observed a single time. V is TRBV6-5 and J is TRBJ2-5; 10 bases align to TRBD1. Germline trimming cut 2 bases from V and 4 bases from J; bases unmatched to any gene: 1. In germline, CDR1 is MNHEY, CDR2 SVGAGI. The CDR3 runs 14 residues. The CDR3 DNA follows: TGTGCCAGCAGTTACGGGGACAGGGGAGAGACCCAGTACTTC. Protein: CASSYGDRGETQYF.

The chain joins TRBV10-2 to TRBJ1-2; D is unresolved. There are 11 residues in the CDR3. Germline V gene lookup returns CDR1 WSHSY and CDR2 SAAADI. Between the trimmed V and J ends, which lost 10 bases and 8 bases, there was a span of 14 bases. Written as DNA, the CDR3 is TGCGCCACCCACCGGGAAGGAGGCTACACCTTC. This encodes CATHREGGYTF.

This clone turned up a few times. The chain combines TRBV5-1 with TRBJ1-1; 10 bases align to TRBD1. Germline-derived CDR1 and CDR2 are SGHRS and YFSETQ. The CDR3 spans 15 residues. Trimming cost V 4 bases and J 1 base; bases outside gene matches: 4. CDR3 sequence (DNA): TGCGCCAGCAGCACCCGACAGGGGGCGAACACTGAAGCTTTCTTT. Its protein is CASSTRQGANTEAFF.

The CDR3 here is CASSAHRAGELFF. The CDR3 DNA sequence: TGTGCCAGCAGTGCCCACAGGGCCGGGGAGCTGTTTTTT. V gene TRBV27 combines with J gene TRBJ2-2; TRBD1 is a possible D gene (6 bases). CDR1 is MNHEY and CDR2 is SMNVEV in the germline V gene (reference sequence). The CDR3 has 13 residues. V was cut by 5 bases and J by 6 bases, with 10 bases left in between.

The chain uses TRBV5-4 and TRBJ2-2, with 9 bases fitting TRBD2. After removal of 4 bases from V and 8 bases from J, the junction contained 6 bases not matched to a gene. From germline, CDR1 is SGHNT and CDR2 YYREEE (reference sequence). This CDR3 contains 14 residues. Written as DNA, the CDR3 is TGTGCCAGCAGCAGCGGACTAGCGCTAGGGGAGCTGTTTTTT. Residues: CASSSGLALGELFF.

To note about this clone: Relative to the germline gene, one junction end is altered; a read error may explain this. V gene TRBV6-5 combines with J gene TRBJ2-3, with a weak D call TRBD1 (8 bases). This CDR3 contains 15 residues. CDR1 and CDR2 from the germline V gene are MNHEY and SVGAGI. The DNA of the CDR3 is TGTGCCAGCAGAGACACAGGGGGGGGCACAGATGCGCAGTATTTT. The encoded protein is CASRDTGGGTDAQYF.

The rearrangement joins TRBV24-1 to TRBJ2-6; no reliable D call. In germline, CDR1 is KGHDR, CDR2 SFDVKD. Between the trimmed V and J ends, which lost 5 bases and 3 bases, there was a span of 7 bases. CDR3 size: 14 residues. The CDR3 is CATSGGGGANVLTF. CDR3 DNA sequence: TGTGCCACCAGTGGAGGTGGTGGGGCCAACGTCCTGACTTTC.

The chain links TRBV27 to TRBJ1-5, with 10 bases matching TRBD1. Germline lookup yields CDR1 MNHEY and CDR2 SMNVEV (reference sequence). The V segment lost 6 bases and the J segment 3 bases; nucleotides outside the gene matches: 5. This CDR3 is 15 amino acids long. As DNA, the CDR3 is TGTGCCAGCAGGGTGGGACAGGGGTACAATCAGCCCCAGCATTTT. Its protein is CASRVGQGYNQPQHF.

This chain joins TRBV7-3 and TRBJ2-6; D might be TRBD2 (7 bases). This CDR3 comprises 17 residues. The V gene lost 4 bases and the J gene lost 3 bases, with 16 bases spanning the gap. CDR1 and CDR2 (germline): SGHTA, FQGTGA. The CDR3 coding sequence is TGTGCCAGCAGCTCCCCGGGGGCGGGAGTTGGGGCCAACGTCCTGACTTTC. Protein sequence: CASSSPGAGVGANVLTF.

Written as DNA, the CDR3 is TGTGCCAGCAGCGTAGTGCCAGAGAACACCGGGGAGCTGTTTTTT. Translated: CASSVVPENTGELFF. This chain uses TRBV9 with TRBJ2-2; D is uncertain. The CDR3 consists of 15 residues. V was pared by 0 bases and J by 1 base, with 7 bases between. From germline, CDR1 is SGDLS and CDR2 YYNGEE. The variable domain in full, with the rest retrieved from reference TRBV9 and TRBJ2-2, is DSGVTQTPKHLITATGQRVTLRCSPRSGDLSVYWYQQSLDQGLQFLIQYYNGEERAKGNILERFSAQQFPDLHSELNLSSLELGDSALYFCASSVVPENTGELFFGEGSRLTVL.

Only one count was recorded for this clone. This chain joins TRBV28 and TRBJ1-4; 10 nucleotides align to TRBD1. Losses at the gene ends were 6 bases for V and 8 bases for J; bases not matched to a gene: 6. Germline CDR1 and CDR2: MDHEN and SYDVKM. The CDR3 has 14 residues. CDR3 sequence reads: CASRLGQGGEKLFF. DNA for the CDR3: TGTGCCAGCAGGCTAGGACAGGGGGGGGAAAAACTGTTTTTT.